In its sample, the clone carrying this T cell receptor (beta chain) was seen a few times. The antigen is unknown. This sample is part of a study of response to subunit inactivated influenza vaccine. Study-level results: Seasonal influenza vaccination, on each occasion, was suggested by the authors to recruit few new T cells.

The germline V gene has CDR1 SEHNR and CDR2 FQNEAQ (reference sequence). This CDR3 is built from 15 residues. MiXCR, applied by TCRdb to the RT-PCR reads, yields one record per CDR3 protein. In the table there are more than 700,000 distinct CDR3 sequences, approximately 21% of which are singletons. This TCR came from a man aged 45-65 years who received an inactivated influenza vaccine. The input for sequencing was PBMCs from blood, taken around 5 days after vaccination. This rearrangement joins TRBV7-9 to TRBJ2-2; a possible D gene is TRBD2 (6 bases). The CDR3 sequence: CVERRGLTNTGELFF. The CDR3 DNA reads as TGTGTCGAACGGAGGGGCCTAACGAACACCGGGGAGCTGTTTTTT.